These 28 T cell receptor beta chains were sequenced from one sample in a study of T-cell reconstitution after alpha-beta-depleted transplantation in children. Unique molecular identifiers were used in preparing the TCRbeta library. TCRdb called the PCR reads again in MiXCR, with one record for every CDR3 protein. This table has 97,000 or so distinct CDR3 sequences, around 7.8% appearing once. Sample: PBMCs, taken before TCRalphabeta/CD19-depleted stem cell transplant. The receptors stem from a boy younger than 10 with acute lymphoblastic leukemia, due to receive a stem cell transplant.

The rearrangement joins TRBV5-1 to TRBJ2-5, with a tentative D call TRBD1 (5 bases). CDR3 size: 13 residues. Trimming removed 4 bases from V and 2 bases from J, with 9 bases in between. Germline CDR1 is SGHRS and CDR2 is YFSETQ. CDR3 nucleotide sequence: TGCGCCAGCAGCCGGCAGGGACAAGAGACCCAGTACTTC. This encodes CASSRQGQETQYF.

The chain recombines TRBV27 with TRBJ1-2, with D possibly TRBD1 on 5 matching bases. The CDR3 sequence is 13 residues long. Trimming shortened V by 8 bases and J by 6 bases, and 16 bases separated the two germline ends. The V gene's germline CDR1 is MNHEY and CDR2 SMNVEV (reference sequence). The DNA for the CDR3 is TGTGCCAGCCCTGGGGGGGTAAAGCATGGCTACACCTTC. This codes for CASPGGVKHGYTF.

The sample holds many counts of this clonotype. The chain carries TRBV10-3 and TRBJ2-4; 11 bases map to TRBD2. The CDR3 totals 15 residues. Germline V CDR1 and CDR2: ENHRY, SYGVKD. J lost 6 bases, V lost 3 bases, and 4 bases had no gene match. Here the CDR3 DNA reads TGTGCCATCAGTGACTCTACTAGCGGGGGAAACATTCAGTACTTC. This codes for CAISDSTSGGNIQYF.

CDR3 in amino acids: CASTLVEGAKVYEQYF. The CDR3 DNA is TGTGCCAGCACTCTGGTTGAGGGGGCGAAAGTCTACGAGCAGTACTTC. The chain couples TRBV5-6 to TRBJ2-7; TRBD1 matches 7 bases. The CDR3 length is 16 residues. CDR1 is SGHDT, CDR2 YYEEEE, per germline. V lost 6 bases to trimming and J lost 3 bases; unmatched junction nucleotides: 15.

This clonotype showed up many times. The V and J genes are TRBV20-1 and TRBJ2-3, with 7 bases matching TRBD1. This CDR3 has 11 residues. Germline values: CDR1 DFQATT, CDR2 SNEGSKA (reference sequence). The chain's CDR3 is CSGQGTDTQYF. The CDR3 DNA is TGCAGCGGACAGGGCACAGATACGCAGTATTTT.

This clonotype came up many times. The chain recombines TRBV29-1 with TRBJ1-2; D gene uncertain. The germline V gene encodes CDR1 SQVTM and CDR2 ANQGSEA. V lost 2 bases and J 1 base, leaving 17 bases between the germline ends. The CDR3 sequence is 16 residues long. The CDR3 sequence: CSVENVLTELNYGYTF. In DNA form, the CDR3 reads TGCAGCGTTGAAAATGTGCTAACAGAACTTAACTATGGCTACACCTTC.

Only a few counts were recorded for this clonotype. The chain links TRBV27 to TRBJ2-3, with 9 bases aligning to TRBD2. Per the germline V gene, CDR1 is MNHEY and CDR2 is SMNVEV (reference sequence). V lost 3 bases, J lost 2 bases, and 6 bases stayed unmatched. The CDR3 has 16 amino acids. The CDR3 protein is CASSFRAGGYTDTQYF. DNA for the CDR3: TGTGCCAGCAGTTTTCGAGCGGGGGGTTACACAGATACGCAGTATTTT.

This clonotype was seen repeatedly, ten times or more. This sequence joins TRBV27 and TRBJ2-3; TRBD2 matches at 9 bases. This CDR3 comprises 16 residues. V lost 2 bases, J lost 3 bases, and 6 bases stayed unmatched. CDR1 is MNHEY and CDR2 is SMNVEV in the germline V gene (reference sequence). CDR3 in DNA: TGTGCCAGCAGTTTAGCACTAGCGGGTTTTACAGATACGCAGTATTTT. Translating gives CASSLALAGFTDTQYF.

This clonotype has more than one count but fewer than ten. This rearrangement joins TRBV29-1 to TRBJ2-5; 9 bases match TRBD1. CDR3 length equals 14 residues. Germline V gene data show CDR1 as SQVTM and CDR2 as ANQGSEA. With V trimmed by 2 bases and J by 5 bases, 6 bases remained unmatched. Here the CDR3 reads CSVEPGQGAETQYF. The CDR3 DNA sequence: TGCAGCGTTGAACCGGGACAGGGAGCGGAGACCCAGTACTTC.

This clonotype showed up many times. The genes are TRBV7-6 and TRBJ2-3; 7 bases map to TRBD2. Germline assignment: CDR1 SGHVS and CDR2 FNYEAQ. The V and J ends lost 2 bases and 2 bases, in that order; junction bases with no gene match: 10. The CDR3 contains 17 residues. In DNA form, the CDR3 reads TGTGCCAGCAGCTTAAGGGCAGCGGGGAGGGTCACAGATACGCAGTATTTT. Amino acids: CASSLRAAGRVTDTQYF.

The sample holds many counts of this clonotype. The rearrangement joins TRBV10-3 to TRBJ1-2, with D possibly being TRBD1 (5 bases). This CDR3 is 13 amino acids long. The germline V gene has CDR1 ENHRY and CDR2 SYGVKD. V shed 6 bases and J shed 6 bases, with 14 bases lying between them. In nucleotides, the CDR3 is TGTGCCATCAGATGGCAGGGCTCGGATGGCTACACCTTC. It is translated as CAIRWQGSDGYTF.

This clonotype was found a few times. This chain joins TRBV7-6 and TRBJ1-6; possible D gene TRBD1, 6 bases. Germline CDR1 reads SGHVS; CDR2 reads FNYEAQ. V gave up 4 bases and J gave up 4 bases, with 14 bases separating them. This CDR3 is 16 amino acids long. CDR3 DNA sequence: TGTGCCAGCAGCTCCGGACAGCCTAGTTATAATTCACCCCTCCACTTT. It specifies CASSSGQPSYNSPLHF.

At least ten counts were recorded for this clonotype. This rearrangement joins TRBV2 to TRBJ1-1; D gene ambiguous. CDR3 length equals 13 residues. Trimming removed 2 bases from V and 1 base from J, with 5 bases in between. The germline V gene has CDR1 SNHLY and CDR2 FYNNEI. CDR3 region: CASSERTNTEAFF. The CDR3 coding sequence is TGTGCCAGCAGTGAAAGGACGAACACTGAAGCTTTCTTT.

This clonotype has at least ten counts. CDR3 sequence (DNA): TGCAGCGTTGCCGGCCGGGCGGGGGACAGCACAGATACGCAGTATTTT. Translation gives CSVAGRAGDSTDTQYF. This rearrangement joins TRBV29-1 to TRBJ2-3, with 7 bases aligning to TRBD2. The J segment lost 0 bases and the V segment lost 4 bases, leaving 10 bases of the junction unmatched. The CDR3 is 16 residues long. The germline V gene has CDR1 SQVTM and CDR2 ANQGSEA.

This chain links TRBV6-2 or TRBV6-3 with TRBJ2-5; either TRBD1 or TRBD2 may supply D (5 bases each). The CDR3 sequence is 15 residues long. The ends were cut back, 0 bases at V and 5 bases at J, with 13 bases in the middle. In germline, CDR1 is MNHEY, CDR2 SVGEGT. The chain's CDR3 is CASSYSTGRRETQYF. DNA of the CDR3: TGTGCCAGCAGTTACTCTACGGGGCGCCGGGAGACCCAGTACTTC.

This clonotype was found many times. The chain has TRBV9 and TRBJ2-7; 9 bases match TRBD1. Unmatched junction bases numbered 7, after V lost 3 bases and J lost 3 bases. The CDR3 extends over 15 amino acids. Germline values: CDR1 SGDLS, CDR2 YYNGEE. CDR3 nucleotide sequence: TGTGCCAGCAGCGCGAACTGGGGACAGGGCTACGAGCAGTACTTC. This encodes CASSANWGQGYEQYF.

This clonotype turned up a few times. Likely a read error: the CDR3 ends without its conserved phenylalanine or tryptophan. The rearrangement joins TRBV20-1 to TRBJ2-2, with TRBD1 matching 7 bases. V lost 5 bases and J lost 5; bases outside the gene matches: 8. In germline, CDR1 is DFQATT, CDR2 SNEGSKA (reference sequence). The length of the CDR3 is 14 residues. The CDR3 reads CSAFQGGGTGELFY. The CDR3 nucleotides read TGCAGTGCTTTCCAAGGGGGCGGGACCGGGGAGCTGTTTTAT.

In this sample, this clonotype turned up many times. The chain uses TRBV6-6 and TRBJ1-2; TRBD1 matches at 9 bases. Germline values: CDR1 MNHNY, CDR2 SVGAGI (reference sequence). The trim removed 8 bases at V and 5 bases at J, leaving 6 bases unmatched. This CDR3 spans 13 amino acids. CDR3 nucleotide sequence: TGTGCCAGCGGGGGACAGGGAATATATGGCTACACCTTC. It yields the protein CASGGQGIYGYTF.

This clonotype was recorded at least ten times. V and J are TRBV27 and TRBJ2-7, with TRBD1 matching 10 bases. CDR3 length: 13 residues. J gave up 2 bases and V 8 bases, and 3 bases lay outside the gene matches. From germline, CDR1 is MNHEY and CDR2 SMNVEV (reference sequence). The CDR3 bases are TGTGCCAGCGGAGGGACAGGGGCCTACGAGCAGTACTTC. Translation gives CASGGTGAYEQYF.

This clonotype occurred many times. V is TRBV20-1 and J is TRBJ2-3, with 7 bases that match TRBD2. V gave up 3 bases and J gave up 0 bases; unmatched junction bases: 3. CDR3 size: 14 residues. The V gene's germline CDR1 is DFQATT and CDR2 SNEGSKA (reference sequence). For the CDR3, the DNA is TGCAGTGCTAGGGCGGGGGATAGCACAGATACGCAGTATTTT. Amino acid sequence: CSARAGDSTDTQYF.

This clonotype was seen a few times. The CDR3 reads CASSLGGIRKTQYF. CDR3 sequence (DNA): TGTGCCAGCAGTTTGGGGGGAATTAGAAAGACCCAGTACTTC. The genes are TRBV12-3 or TRBV12-4 and TRBJ2-5; maybe TRBD2 (6 bases). This CDR3 has 14 residues. Trimming stripped 3 bases from V and 6 bases from J, with 14 bases between.

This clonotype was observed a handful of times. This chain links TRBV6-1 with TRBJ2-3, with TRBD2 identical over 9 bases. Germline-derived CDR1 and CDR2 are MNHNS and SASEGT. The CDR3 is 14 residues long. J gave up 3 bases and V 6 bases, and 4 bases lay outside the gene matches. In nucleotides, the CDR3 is TGTGCCAGCAGGGCGGGGGGGAGAACAGATACGCAGTATTTT. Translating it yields CASRAGGRTDTQYF.

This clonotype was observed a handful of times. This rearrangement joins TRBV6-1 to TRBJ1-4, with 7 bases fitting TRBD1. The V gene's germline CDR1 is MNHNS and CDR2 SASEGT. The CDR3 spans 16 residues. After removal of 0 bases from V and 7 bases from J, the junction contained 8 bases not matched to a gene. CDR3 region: CASSEARGGQREKLFF. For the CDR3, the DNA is TGTGCCAGCAGTGAAGCGCGAGGGGGACAGCGTGAAAAACTGTTTTTT.

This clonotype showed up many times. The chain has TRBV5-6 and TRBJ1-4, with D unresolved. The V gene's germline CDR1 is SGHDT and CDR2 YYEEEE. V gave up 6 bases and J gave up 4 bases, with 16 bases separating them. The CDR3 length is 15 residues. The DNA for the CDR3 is TGTGCCAGCAAACCGAGGGCCACGGGTAATGAAAAACTGTTTTTT. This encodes CASKPRATGNEKLFF.

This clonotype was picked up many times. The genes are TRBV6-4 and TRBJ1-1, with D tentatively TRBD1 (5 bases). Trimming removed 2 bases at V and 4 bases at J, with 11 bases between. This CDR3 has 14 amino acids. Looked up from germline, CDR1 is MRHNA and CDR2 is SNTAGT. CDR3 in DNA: TGTGCCAGCAGTGACGGGGGTGAAGGCACTGAAGCTTTCTTT. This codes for CASSDGGEGTEAFF.

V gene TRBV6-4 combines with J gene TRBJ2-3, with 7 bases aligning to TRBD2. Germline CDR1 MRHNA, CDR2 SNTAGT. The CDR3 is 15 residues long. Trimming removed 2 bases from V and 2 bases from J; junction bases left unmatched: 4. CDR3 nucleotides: TGTGCCAGCAGTGACGGGAGGGCCGACACAGATACGCAGTATTTT. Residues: CASSDGRADTDTQYF.

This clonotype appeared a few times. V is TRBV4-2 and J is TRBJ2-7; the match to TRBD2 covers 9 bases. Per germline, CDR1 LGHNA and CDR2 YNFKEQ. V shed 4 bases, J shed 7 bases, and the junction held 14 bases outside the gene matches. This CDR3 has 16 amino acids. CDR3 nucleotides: TGTGCCAGCAGCCTGGGAGGTAGCGGGGGTTCTTCGGAGCAGTACTTC. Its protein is CASSLGGSGGSSEQYF.

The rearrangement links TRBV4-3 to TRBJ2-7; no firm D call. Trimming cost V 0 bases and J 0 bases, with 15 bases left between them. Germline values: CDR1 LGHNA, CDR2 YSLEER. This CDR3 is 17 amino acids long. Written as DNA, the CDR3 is TGCGCCAGCAGCCAAGATCAGCTGGGCATTTCCTCCTACGAGCAGTACTTC. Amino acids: CASSQDQLGISSYEQYF.